These T cell receptor beta chains were read from a single sample in a study of T cell responses to AZD1222 COVID-19 vaccine. The table came from immunoSEQ multiplex PCR; TCRdb's copy has only in-frame clones and leaves some out. The sample holds 110,000 or so clones; around 90% are singletons and the top ten take about 9.1%. The input for sequencing was peripheral blood, taken on day 0 of AZD1222 vaccination. The receptors come from an adult in good health. Each CDR3 is given with its conserved first and last residue. Fields, in order: clone size, J gene, V gene, D gene, CDR3 DNA, CDR3 protein. The D gene is left open where the match is weak. The size field is filled for only some rows; it gives once, few, many or a size class.

. TRBJ1-6 TRBV2 . TGTGCCAGCAGTGAAGAGACAGCCCTTAATTCACCCCTCCACTTT CASSEETALNSPLHF
. TRBJ2-2 TRBV5-1 . TGCGCCAGCAGCGAGCGGGGGGAGCTGTTTTTT CASSERGELFF
. TRBJ2-1 TRBV24-1 TRBD2 TGTGCCACCAGTGACCCCGGGCTAGCGGGAGCTTACAATGAGCAGTTCTTC CATSDPGLAGAYNEQFF
. TRBJ1-1 TRBV19 . TGTGCCAGTATCCAATCCTGGGGACGGATGAACACTGAAGCTTTCTTT CASIQSWGRMNTEAFF
. TRBJ2-5 TRBV18 . TGTGCCAGCTCACCAATAGCCCCCGCGGGGTCGACCCAGTACTTC CASSPIAPAGSTQYF
. TRBJ1-4 TRBV28 . TGTGCCAGCAGTTTGGGAGGGGTAGTTGAAAAACTGTTTTTT CASSLGGVVEKLFF
. TRBJ2-5 TRBV4-2 TRBD1 TGTGCCAGCAGCCCACAACAGGGGGCGCGGGAGACCCAGTACTTC CASSPQQGARETQYF
. TRBJ2-1 TRBV28 . TGTGCCAGCAGTTTGATAAATGAGCAGTTCTTC CASSLINEQFF
. TRBJ1-2 TRBV7-2 . TGTGCCAGCAGCTTATCGGGGCGGGGCAGGGGCGGCTACACCTTC CASSLSGRGRGGYTF
. TRBJ2-1 TRBV7-2 . TGTGCCAGCAGCCCATACAGGGCTGATGAGCAGTTCTTC CASSPYRADEQFF
. TRBJ2-7 TRBV4-1 . TGCGCCAGCAGCCAAGATCTTGGCAGAACCTACGAGCAGTACTTC CASSQDLGRTYEQYF
. TRBJ2-7 TRBV5-1 TRBD2 TGCGCCAGCAGCACGGGGACTAGCGGGAGGTACGAGCAGTACTTC CASSTGTSGRYEQYF
. TRBJ2-7 TRBV5-5 TRBD1 TGTGCCAGCAGCCTGGGACAGGGAAGTTCCTACGAGCAGTACTTC CASSLGQGSSYEQYF
. TRBJ1-4 TRBV5-4 . TGTGCCAGCAGCTTAGATTCTGCGACTAATGAAAAACTGTTTTTT CASSLDSATNEKLFF
. TRBJ1-5 TRBV27 TRBD1 TGTGCCAGCCAGAGGGGAGGGGGCACAAGCAATCAGCCCCAGCATTTT CASQRGGGTSNQPQHF
. TRBJ2-1 TRBV12-3/TRBV12-4 TRBD2 TGTGCCAGCAGCATCGGACTAGCGGATGAGCAGTTCTTC CASSIGLADEQFF
once TRBJ2-5 TRBV28 . TGTGCCAGCAGCCTTCTTCGAGAGACCCAGTACTTC CASSLLRETQYF
. TRBJ2-1 TRBV6-2/TRBV6-3 . TGTGCCAGCAGTCCCTCCACTAGGACCCATGAGCAGTTCTTC CASSPSTRTHEQFF
. TRBJ2-7 TRBV29-1 . TGCAGCGTTGAAGATCTCTCCTCCTACGAGCAGTACTTC CSVEDLSSYEQYF
once TRBJ1-6 TRBV3-1/TRBV3-2 . TGTGCCAGCAGCCAAGGGAACAGCCGCAATTCACCCCTCCACTTT CASSQGNSRNSPLHF
. TRBJ2-2 TRBV4-2 . TGTGCCAGCAGCCAAGTAGTCCAGACCGGGGAGCTGTTTTTT CASSQVVQTGELFF
. TRBJ2-3 TRBV19 . TGTGCCAGTAGTTTGCTGGGGGATACGCAGTATTTT CASSLLGDTQYF
once TRBJ2-1 TRBV19 . TGTGCCAGTCAACTCTCGGGGGCACTAAGTAATGAGCAGTTCTTC CASQLSGALSNEQFF
. TRBJ2-1 TRBV5-1 TRBD2 TGCGCCAGCAGCGAAGGGACTAGCGGCTACAATGAGCAGTTCTTC CASSEGTSGYNEQFF
. TRBJ2-5 TRBV3-1/TRBV3-2 . TGTGCCAGCAGCCAACGGGACGGAGAAGAGACCCAGTACTTC CASSQRDGEETQYF
. TRBJ1-1 TRBV6-5 . TGTGCCAGCACCCTGGGAACGAACACTGAAGCTTTCTTT CASTLGTNTEAFF
. TRBJ2-7 TRBV6-1 TRBD2 TGTGCCAGCAGAGAAGGACTAGCGGGAGCGCTCGACGACGAGCAGTACTTC CASREGLAGALDDEQYF
. TRBJ2-1 TRBV18 TRBD2 TGTGCCAGCTCACCACCGATGACTAGCGGGACTCCCGGTAGCTCCTACAATGAGCAGTTCTTC CASSPPMTSGTPGSSYNEQFF
once TRBJ2-3 TRBV5-1 TRBD2 TGCGCCAGCAGTTACCCTAGCGGGTTGGGGGATACGCAGTATTTT CASSYPSGLGDTQYF
once TRBJ2-5 TRBV5-1 TRBD1 TGCGCCAGCAGTCCCGCAGGGGGTTTGGAGACCCAGTACTTC CASSPAGGLETQYF
few TRBJ1-6 TRBV5-1 . TGCGCCAGCAGCTTCGGTCAGGGTGTGGGTTCACCCCTCCACTTT CASSFGQGVGSPLHF
. TRBJ2-7 TRBV6-5 TRBD2 TGTGCCAGCACACCAACTAGCGGAACCTCCTACGAGCAGTACTTC CASTPTSGTSYEQYF
. TRBJ1-2 TRBV6-5 . TGTGCCAGCAGAGCCGGGACGATGAATGGCTACACCTTC CASRAGTMNGYTF
. TRBJ1-6 TRBV19 TRBD1 TGTGCCAGTAGTCCCGACAGGGGTCGGTCACCCCTCCACTTT CASSPDRGRSPLHF
. TRBJ1-2 TRBV11-2 TRBD1 TGTGCCAGCAGCCTAACACAGGGGGTGATCTACTATGGCTACACCTTC CASSLTQGVIYYGYTF
. TRBJ2-1 TRBV29-1 . TGCAGCGTCGGAGCCCCCCAGCTAGCGAGAAGCTCCTACAATGAGCAGTTCTTC CSVGAPQLARSSYNEQFF
. TRBJ1-5 TRBV23-1 TRBD1 TGCGCCAGCTCGACTGTCCCGGGACAGGGCTTCAATCAGCCCCAGCATTTT CASSTVPGQGFNQPQHF
. TRBJ1-5 TRBV6-1 . TGTGCCAGCAGTGTTACCTGGACGGCCGGCAATCAGCCCCAGCATTTT CASSVTWTAGNQPQHF
. TRBJ2-2 TRBV5-1 . TGCGCCAGCAGCTTTGGCTCCGGGGAGCTGTTTTTT CASSFGSGELFF
. TRBJ2-3 TRBV19 TRBD2 TGTGCCAGTAACCCGACTAGCGGGACAGATACGCAGTATTTT CASNPTSGTDTQYF
once TRBJ2-7 TRBV14 . TGTGCCAGCGGGGGCGGCTCCTACGAGCAGTACTTC CASGGGSYEQYF